This T cell receptor beta chain was obtained from a study of T cell responses to AZD1222 COVID-19 vaccine (dated by TCRdb to about 2021). Turning to the overall study: TCR sequencing was performed for 230 to 250 trial participants, of whom 200 to 210 were given two doses of AZD1222 and 26 were given two doses of MenACWY control vaccine. Trial participants were enrolled by age into subgroups of 18-55, 56-69 and 70-plus years, and around 140, 26 and 57 TCR-sequenced participants, respectively, were included in these subgroups. Results the study describes overall, beyond this receptor: No day 14 peak-response samples were available, so repertoires were characterized only after the peak T cell response. The 56-69-year group was small, and its depth increase did not reach significance, likely because of low power. Spike-specific TCR breadth and depth rose significantly after two AZD1222 doses compared with day 0 and with MenACWY recipients. The vaccine-associated CD4 TCRs covered the entire spike protein, and the dominant responses fell in regions 160-218 and 743-854. Only five to seven AZD1222 recipients were SARS-CoV-2 seropositive at baseline, limiting conclusions about previously exposed vaccinees. Participants were mostly white British, with more females than males. The authors suggested clonal diversity may have been underestimated. Nearly half of unique spike-specific TCRs reportedly recognized epitopes outside regions mutated in the B.1.351 and B.1.1.7 variants.

To note about this clone: The antigen it recognizes is unknown. Nothing much larger sits one base from this clone, and base qualities are not available.

The CDR3 contains 16 residues, cysteine and phenylalanine counted. The read is trimmed to its CDR3 DNA, 48 bases read in frame from base 1. A distance of 14 bases separates the germline ends of V and J, which lose 4 bases and 2 bases respectively. CDR1 and CDR2 (MGHRA, YSYEKL) derive from the germline V gene. The CDR3 regions of human TCRbeta chains were subjected to immunosequencing. Regarding the original processing steps: TCRs in the repertoires were compared against a reference library of SARS-CoV-2-specific TCRs that had been generated with the MIRA antigen-specificity platform. Breadth meant the fraction of unique TCRs that were SARS-CoV-2-associated, whereas depth meant the fraction of total T cells that were SARS-CoV-2-associated. Using the MIRA data, each spike-specific TCR was assigned both to the spike region to which the TCR was reactive and to a CD4 or CD8 class. Log10-transformed breadth and depth values were compared by one-way ANOVA with Sidak's multiple comparisons tests. TCRdb stores this immuneACCESS table with in-frame sequences only. Part of the clones is absent; in the studies checked, under half of the shortfall reflects unresolved V genes, and no reason is known for the rest. Clonal size and the V and J genes are those of that table, whereas D and trimming came from the DNA. This sample holds about 150,000 clones; about 86% were observed only once. Of the sample, roughly 5.1% is held by the ten largest clones.

What this sample's time point label stands for: about 28 days (+/-7) after the second vaccine dose. AZD1222 recipients given second doses at about 4 weeks or at about 12 weeks were pooled, since spike-specific TCR depth and breadth were not found to differ between the two schedules. Samples from vaccinated people were obtained from the UK trials COV001 and COV002, which included a single-blind randomized controlled phase 2/3 trial of AZD1222 (ChAdOx1 nCoV-19) in healthy adults. For TCRbeta chain sequencing, PBMC samples from trial participants were taken at day 0 and at day 28 after the second dose.

This receptor was identified in an adult who received the AZD1222 COVID-19 vaccine. Sequenced here: peripheral blood, sampled 28 days after the second AZD1222 dose. The chain links TRBV4-1 with TRBJ2-2, with TRBD2 tentatively as D gene (5 bases match). The DNA reads TGCGCCAGCAGCCGAAAAGGGAGCGGCAACACCGGGGAGCTGTTTTTT. This is translated as CASSRKGSGNTGELFF.